The 13 T cell receptor beta chains below come from one sample, sequenced in a study of control samples from healthy donors and cancer patients (dated by TCRdb to 2018 to 2020). Library method: the immunoSEQ multiplex PCR assay. Entries here come from immuneACCESS through TCRdb and include only in-frame sequences with V and J called. Some clones fail to appear in such tables; in the studies checked, an unresolved V gene covers under half of the shortfall, and the cause of the remainder is unknown. A total of some 160,000 clones appear in this sample, approximately 93% of them only once. Clones ranked in the top ten supply more than 8% of the sample. Sequencing was performed on blood. The source is a woman aged 40 to 49 in good health.

The V and J genes are TRBV29-1 and TRBJ2-3, with TRBD2 matching over 7 bases. V was pared by 5 bases and J by 2 bases, with 7 bases of the junction left unmatched. The CDR3 has 14 residues. Germline CDR1 reads SQVTM; CDR2 reads ANQGSEA. The CDR3 here is CSVRWDYTTDTQYF. The CDR3 nucleotides read TGCAGCGTTCGGTGGGACTACACCACAGATACGCAGTATTTT.

The gene calls are TRBV6-5 and TRBJ2-7, with TRBD1 matching over 8 bases. The CDR3 length is 14 residues. After removal of 6 bases from V and 0 bases from J, the junction contained 4 bases not matched to a gene. Germline-derived CDR1 and CDR2 are MNHEY and SVGAGI. Here the CDR3 reads CASRPGTGSYEQYF. CDR3 DNA sequence: TGTGCCAGCAGGCCCGGGACAGGCTCCTACGAGCAGTACTTC.

The V gene is TRBV3-1 (or the pseudogene TRBV3-2), the J gene TRBJ2-2; 10 bases fit TRBD2. Germline V lookup: CDR1 LGHDT, CDR2 YNNKEL (reference sequence). The CDR3 is made up of 18 amino acids. Germline trimming cut 3 bases from V and 4 bases from J; bases unmatched to any gene: 11. The CDR3 sequence: CASSQTSGSQRGTGELFF. DNA of the CDR3: TGTGCCAGCAGCCAGACTAGCGGGTCCCAAAGGGGCACCGGGGAGCTGTTTTTT.

This chain connects TRBV27 to TRBJ1-1; D is unresolved. This CDR3 has 15 residues. Per germline, CDR1 MNHEY and CDR2 SMNVEV (reference sequence). The V and J ends lost 2 bases and 4 bases respectively, with 14 bases between them. The CDR3 here is CASSLSRDWGTEAFF. In nucleotides, the CDR3 is TGTGCCAGCAGTTTAAGCCGCGACTGGGGCACTGAAGCTTTCTTT.

The J gene is TRBJ1-4, the V gene TRBV6-5, with 8 bases matching TRBD1. The CDR3 is 14 residues long. V lost 6 bases to trimming and J lost 8 bases; unmatched junction nucleotides: 8. Germline-derived CDR1 and CDR2 are MNHEY and SVGAGI. The CDR3 is CASRLDRVGEKLFF. Written as DNA, the CDR3 is TGTGCCAGCAGGTTGGACAGGGTAGGCGAAAAACTGTTTTTT.

This rearrangement joins TRBV7-8 to TRBJ1-2, with a possible D match to TRBD1 (5 bases). This CDR3 has 16 amino acids. Germline assignment: CDR1 SGHVS and CDR2 FQNEAQ. The V end was cut by 5 bases, the J end by 2 bases, with 18 bases between. CDR3 bases: TGTGCCAGCAGCCCTAGTATGACTTGGGACAACTATGGCTACACCTTC. This translates into CASSPSMTWDNYGYTF.

This chain links TRBV5-1 with TRBJ1-2; D is possibly TRBD1 (5 bases). V dropped 4 bases and J dropped 7 bases, with 17 bases sitting between them. Germline V CDR1 and CDR2: SGHRS, YFSETQ. CDR3 length: 14 amino acids. The CDR3 here is CASSVSPDIGGYTF. The CDR3 coding sequence is TGCGCCAGCAGCGTCAGTCCGGACATCGGTGGCTACACCTTC. The variable domain in full, with the rest retrieved from reference TRBV5-1 and TRBJ1-2, is KAGVTQTPRYLIKTRGQQVTLSCSPISGHRSVSWYQQTPGQGLQFLFEYFSETQRNKGNFPGRFSGRQFSNSRSEMNVSTLELGDSALYLCASSVSPDIGGYTFGSGTRLTVV.

The chain carries TRBV14 and TRBJ2-7, with no clear D. This CDR3 is 11 amino acids long. Germline V CDR1 and CDR2: SGHDN, FVKESK. Trimming stripped 1 base from V and 12 bases from J, with 10 bases between. CDR3 nucleotide sequence: TGTGCCAGCAGCCAAGTCCGACGCTTGTACTTC. Protein: CASSQVRRLYF.

The chain has TRBV5-4 and TRBJ1-2; TRBD1 matches at 8 bases. Trimming took 4 bases from V and 8 from J; bases not matched to a gene: 10. Germline V gene data show CDR1 as SGHNT and CDR2 as YYREEE (reference sequence). The CDR3 is 14 residues long. The CDR3 spells CASSPEQGVRGYTF. CDR3 sequence (DNA): TGTGCCAGCAGCCCGGAACAGGGGGTCCGCGGCTACACCTTC.

By proportion, this clone is medium-sized. The chain is built from TRBV4-3 and TRBJ1-1; no definite D call. Deletions cut 8 bases from V and 1 base from J, with 11 bases between. The germline V gene has CDR1 LGHNA and CDR2 YSLEER. This CDR3 has 13 amino acids. The CDR3 protein is CASGPTRNTEAFF. CDR3 in DNA: TGCGCCAGCGGTCCGACGAGGAACACTGAAGCTTTCTTT.

This clone was recorded only once. V is TRBV14 and J is TRBJ1-1, with D possibly being TRBD1 (5 bases). V shed 3 bases and J shed 4 bases, with 12 bases lying between them. This CDR3 is 14 amino acids long. Germline assignment: CDR1 SGHDN and CDR2 FVKESK. The CDR3 sequence: CASSQLGRTTEAFF. CDR3 sequence (DNA): TGTGCCAGCAGCCAGTTGGGACGGACCACTGAAGCTTTCTTT.

This chain uses TRBV27 with TRBJ1-2, with 9 bases matching TRBD1. From germline, CDR1 is MNHEY and CDR2 SMNVEV (reference sequence). This CDR3 region has 13 residues. V lost 5 bases, J lost 8 bases, and 6 bases stayed unmatched. The CDR3 here is CASSTGQGYGYTF. The CDR3 nucleotides are TGTGCCAGCAGTACGGGACAGGGCTACGGCTACACCTTC.

The chain recombines TRBV25-1 with TRBJ1-2; possible D gene TRBD1, 5 bases. The CDR3 is 14 amino acids. Trimming stripped 0 bases from V and 8 bases from J, with 13 bases between. Germline CDR1 and CDR2: MGHDK and SYGVNS. CDR3 coding DNA: TGTGCCAGCAGTGAATATAGGGGATCAAACGGCTACACCTTC. Translating it yields CASSEYRGSNGYTF.